Each of the 2 T cell receptor beta chains below was sequenced from the same sample in a study of identical twins. TCRdb reprocessed the 5' RACE reads with MiXCR, giving one entry per CDR3 protein. The table includes 200,000 to 250,000 distinct CDR3 sequences, 5.5% to 8% detected once. These same data were also listed under a study on yellow fever vaccine responses in identical twins.

The sample was memory (CD45RO+) T cells sorted from blood. The receptor set was obtained from a woman aged 18 to 35 in good health.

This clonotype was detected a few times. This chain joins TRBV5-1 and TRBJ1-4; TRBD1 matches at 9 bases. CDR1 is SGHRS and CDR2 is YFSETQ in the germline V gene. This CDR3 spans 14 amino acids. The junction had 4 bases not matched to a gene; V was cut back by 2 bases and J by 8 bases. This CDR3 is CASSFQTGGEKLFF. The CDR3 region has the DNA TGCGCCAGCAGCTTCCAGACAGGGGGGGAAAAACTGTTTTTT. The full variable domain, with the rest looked up from reference TRBV5-1 and TRBJ1-4, is KAGVTQTPRYLIKTRGQQVTLSCSPISGHRSVSWYQQTPGQGLQFLFEYFSETQRNKGNFPGRFSGRQFSNSRSEMNVSTLELGDSALYLCASSFQTGGEKLFFGSGTQLSVL.

The chain joins TRBV5-6 to TRBJ2-5; D is perhaps TRBD1 or TRBD2 (5 bases each). V lost 0 bases and J 4 bases, leaving 7 bases between the germline ends. Looked up from germline, CDR1 is SGHDT and CDR2 is YYEEEE. The CDR3 is 13 residues long. For the CDR3, the DNA is TGTGCCAGCAGCTTGGCCGGGACAGAGACCCAGTACTTC. Its protein product is CASSLAGTETQYF.